The TCR beta chain under discussion was sequenced for a study of T-cell memory formation after mild COVID-19. Background on the study: TCR clusters largely stayed donor specific. Study findings and constraints: Clonal second-wave expansions that peaked on day 37 had unconfirmed SARS-CoV-2 specificity. CD4+ contracting clones lay mainly in CM and EM, CD8+ ones in EMRA.

Using its own MiXCR run on the 5' RACE reads, TCRdb lists one record per CDR3 protein. The sample records 140,000 to 150,000 distinct CDR3 sequences, approximately 26% being singletons. Regarding this clonotype: The antigen remains unidentified.

The V gene's germline CDR1 is MNHEY and CDR2 SVGAGI. Trimming removed 6 bases from V and 3 bases from J, with 18 bases in between. The CDR3 has 15 residues. Sequencing was done on a sample of PBMCs or a T cell subset sorted from them (not recorded which). The clonotype comes from an adult woman who had mild COVID-19 (a few samples of this study predate the infection). Cell type and time point are not known. The chain joins TRBV6-5 to TRBJ2-7, with TRBD1 as a possible D gene (6 bases). The CDR3 reads CASRDTGLSVYEQYF. The DNA of the CDR3 is TGTGCCAGCAGAGACACAGGGCTTAGTGTCTACGAGCAGTACTTC.